This is a list of T cell receptor beta chains from one sample in a study of T cell responses to AZD1222 COVID-19 vaccine. This table comes from immunoSEQ multiplex PCR, and its TCRdb copy is limited to in-frame clones, with some not included. Among 150,000 to 200,000 clones listed, about 86% were seen once. Sequenced material: peripheral blood, taken 28 days after the second AZD1222 dose. All receptors come from an adult who received the AZD1222 COVID-19 vaccine. The CDR3 runs from the conserved cysteine through the conserved F or W. Fields, in order: D gene, V gene, clone size, J gene, CDR3 DNA, CDR3 protein. The D gene is left open where the match is weak. Size is stated for part of the rows, as once, few or many counts, or as a class when the clone is expanded.

>TRBD1|TRBV5-1|-|TRBJ2-7
TGCGCCAGCAGCATTGGGACAGGCAGCTCCTACGAGCAGTACTTC
CASSIGTGSSYEQYF
>-|TRBV19|-|TRBJ2-3
TGTGCCAGTAGTATTAACAGGGTCTACACAGATACGCAGTATTTT
CASSINRVYTDTQYF
>TRBD2|TRBV10-3|few|TRBJ2-7
TGTGCCATCAGTTCCCCGGGGGGGTTTAGGATCGGTTACGAGCAGTACTTC
CAISSPGGFRIGYEQYF
>-|TRBV15|-|TRBJ2-7
TGTGCCACCAGCAGAGATAGAAGGATCTACGAGCAGTACTTC
CATSRDRRIYEQYF
>-|TRBV6-4|few|TRBJ2-3
TGTGCCAGCAGTGACACCCCCACAGGGTTCACAGATACGCAGTATTTT
CASSDTPTGFTDTQYF
>-|TRBV12-5|once|TRBJ2-1
TGTGCTAGTGCCCAACTGGACAATGAGCAGTTCTTC
CASAQLDNEQFF
>-|TRBV28|-|TRBJ1-2
TGTGCCAGCAAGTCAGGGACGTATGGCTACACCTTC
CASKSGTYGYTF
>-|TRBV5-1|once|TRBJ2-7
TGCGCCAGCAGGGCACAGCGGGTTCTCACTGGGGAGCAGTACTTC
CASRAQRVLTGEQYF
>-|TRBV5-4|-|TRBJ1-6
TGTGCCAGCAGCTTAGAGGGAGTCAATTCACCCCTCCACTTT
CASSLEGVNSPLHF
>-|TRBV11-2|-|TRBJ1-2
TGTGCCAGCAGGCTGGACAGAGCTAACTATGGCTACACCTTC
CASRLDRANYGYTF
>TRBD1|TRBV5-5|-|TRBJ2-2
TGTGCCAGCAGCCCTCCGGGACAGGGGTCAGCCGGGGAGCTGTTTTTT
CASSPPGQGSAGELFF
>TRBD1|TRBV11-3|-|TRBJ2-5
TGTGCCAGCAGCCGATGTGGACAGGAAAGAGAGACCCAGTACTTC
CASSRCGQERETQYF
>TRBD1|TRBV4-3|-|TRBJ2-5
TGCGCCAGCAGCCAAGATGTAATGACAGGGCAAAAGACCCAGTACTTC
CASSQDVMTGQKTQYF
>-|TRBV29-1|-|TRBJ1-4
TGCAGCGTTGGGGGCAGCCCAACTAATGAAAAACTGTTTTTT
CSVGGSPTNEKLFF
>TRBD1|TRBV18|-|TRBJ1-4
TGTGCCAGCTCACCACAACAGGGGGATGAAAAACTGTTTTTT
CASSPQQGDEKLFF
>-|TRBV15|-|TRBJ1-5
TGTGCCACCAGCAGGGGGGGCGGAGGCGGCAATCAGCCCCAGCATTTT
CATSRGGGGGNQPQHF
>-|TRBV6-1|-|TRBJ1-3
TGTGCCAGCAGTGAAGCGGTAGCGATCTCTGGAAACACCATATATTTT
CASSEAVAISGNTIYF
>-|TRBV9|-|TRBJ1-3
TGTGCCAGCAGCGTAGACCTTATGGGAAGAACTCCTGGAAACACCATATATTTT
CASSVDLMGRTPGNTIYF
>-|TRBV5-1|-|TRBJ1-2
TGCGCCAGCAGCTCCGGACAGTCAAAAAACTATGGCTACACCTTC
CASSSGQSKNYGYTF
>-|TRBV21-1|-|TRBJ2-7
TGTGCCAGCAGCAAAGAAGAGTTAATCTGCTCCTACGAGCAGTACTTC
CASSKEELICSYEQYF
>TRBD1|TRBV6-5|once|TRBJ1-2
TGTGCCAGCAGAGGACAGGGCGCGGACTATGGCTACACCTTC
CASRGQGADYGYTF
>TRBD2|TRBV7-2|-|TRBJ2-3
TGTGCCAGCAGCTTAGTCGGGGGGGCGGCAGATACGCAGTATTTT
CASSLVGGAADTQYF
>TRBD1|TRBV28|-|TRBJ1-5
TGTGCCAGCAGCCTTCAGGGGGCAAATCAGCCCCAGCATTTT
CASSLQGANQPQHF
>-|TRBV29-1|-|TRBJ2-6
TGCAGCGTTGAAGGGGGCAGTGTAATCTCTGGGGCCAACGTCCTGACTTTC
CSVEGGSVISGANVLTF
>-|TRBV7-2|-|TRBJ2-1
TGTGCCAGCAGCCTCCAGCTAGTTGAGCAGTTCTTC
CASSLQLVEQFF
>TRBD1|TRBV11-2|-|TRBJ1-2
TGTGCCAGCAGCTTAGATCACCCAGGGGGCCCTTATGGCTACACCTTC
CASSLDHPGGPYGYTF
>-|TRBV27|-|TRBJ1-2
TGTGCCAGCAGTGGGGGGCTGGATGGCTACACCTTC
CASSGGLDGYTF
>TRBD1|TRBV19|-|TRBJ1-5
TGTGCCAGTAGTATCGGGAGGGGGCGCGGGGGGGATAGCAATCAGCCCCAGCATTTT
CASSIGRGRGGDSNQPQHF
>TRBD2|TRBV19|-|TRBJ2-1
TGTGCCAGTAGAATCTCTCCGGCGGGGGCCTACAATGAGCAGTTCTTC
CASRISPAGAYNEQFF
>-|TRBV27|-|TRBJ1-5
TGTGCCAGCAAGAAGGGACTAAGCAATCAGCCCCAGCATTTT
CASKKGLSNQPQHF
>TRBD1|TRBV27|-|TRBJ2-7
TGTGCCAGCAGTTTCCGACAGGGAAAAGGCTACGAGCAGTACTTC
CASSFRQGKGYEQYF
>TRBD1|TRBV5-4|-|TRBJ2-7
TGTGCCAGCAGCCGTGACAGGGGAAGCTCCTACGAGCAGTACTTC
CASSRDRGSSYEQYF
>-|TRBV19|-|TRBJ2-3
TGTGCCAGTAGTGACTACCCGGGAGCAGATACGCAGTATTTT
CASSDYPGADTQYF
>TRBD1|TRBV6-6|-|TRBJ1-5
TGTGCCAGCAGTCTCAGACAGGGATTCGATCAGCCCCAGCATTTT
CASSLRQGFDQPQHF
>-|TRBV30|few|TRBJ1-3
TGTGCCTGGAAAGCTTCTGGAAACACCATATATTTT
CAWKASGNTIYF
>-|TRBV7-2|once|TRBJ2-7
TGTGCCAGCAGCTTAGGTGGGGGTCCCCCTAGCGAGCAGTACTTC
CASSLGGGPPSEQYF
>-|TRBV12-3/TRBV12-4|-|TRBJ2-1
TGTGCCAGCAGTCTAGGTTTCGGTGAGCAGTTCTTC
CASSLGFGEQFF
>-|TRBV5-1|-|TRBJ2-1
TGCGCCAGCAGCTGGGAAGGGCAATCCTACAATGAGCAGTTCTTC
CASSWEGQSYNEQFF
>TRBD2|TRBV7-9|-|TRBJ2-1
TGTGCCAGCAGCTTAGCACTAGCGGGGGCCTTCTCCTACAATGAGCAGTTCTTC
CASSLALAGAFSYNEQFF
>TRBD2|TRBV5-6|few|TRBJ2-1
TGTGCCAGCAGCCCGGGACTAGCCTACAATGAGCAGTTCTTC
CASSPGLAYNEQFF
>-|TRBV30|once|TRBJ1-2
TGTGCCTGGAGGACAGTGGGCAACTATGGCTACACCTTC
CAWRTVGNYGYTF
>TRBD1|TRBV5-6|-|TRBJ1-2
TGTGCCAGCAGCTTGGACCGTGGACAGGCTAGCTACACCTTC
CASSLDRGQASYTF
>TRBD1|TRBV28|-|TRBJ1-4
TGTGCCAGCAGTCCAGGACAGGGGGGTAATGAAAAACTGTTTTTT
CASSPGQGGNEKLFF
>-|TRBV21-1|-|TRBJ2-7
TGTGCCAGCAGCAAAGGGGACACTATACCCTACGAGCAGTACTTC
CASSKGDTIPYEQYF
>-|TRBV7-2|-|TRBJ2-1
TGTGCCAGCAGCTTATCGGTCCCTAGCCCCTACAATGAGCAGTTCTTC
CASSLSVPSPYNEQFF
>TRBD2|TRBV7-3|-|TRBJ2-3
TGTGCCAGCAGCAGCGGGGGGGCGGGCACAGATACGCAGTATTTT
CASSSGGAGTDTQYF
>TRBD1|TRBV28|-|TRBJ2-7
TGTGCCAGCAGTTTACGGGGACAGGGGAACTACGAGCAGTACTTC
CASSLRGQGNYEQYF
>-|TRBV28|-|TRBJ1-2
TGTGCCAGCGATACTCGGGGTGGCTACACCTTC
CASDTRGGYTF
>TRBD2|TRBV11-2|-|TRBJ2-4
TGTGCCAGCAGCCCTACGGACCGGGGGGGGTACTTC
CASSPTDRGGYF
>-|TRBV10-2|-|TRBJ2-7
TGCGCCAGCAGGGTAAACTTACTAACCTACGAGCAGTACTTC
CASRVNLLTYEQYF
>TRBD1|TRBV5-1|-|TRBJ1-5
TGCGCCAGCAGCCGGGACAGAGATCAGCCCCAGCATTTT
CASSRDRDQPQHF
>-|TRBV4-1|-|TRBJ2-2
TGCGCCAGCAGCCAAGATCGGGGCAGGGCAAACACCGGGGAGCTGTTTTTT
CASSQDRGRANTGELFF
>TRBD1|TRBV30|-|TRBJ1-4
TGTGCCTGGAATAGGGGGCGGGTTGAAAAACTGTTTTTT
CAWNRGRVEKLFF
>-|TRBV27|-|TRBJ2-3
TGTGCCAGCAGCTCCATAGGGCGCACAGATACGCAGTATTTT
CASSSIGRTDTQYF
>TRBD1|TRBV9|-|TRBJ1-3
TGTGCCAGCAGCCTACGACAGGGCTCCGTCTCTGGAAACACCATATATTTT
CASSLRQGSVSGNTIYF
>-|TRBV30|-|TRBJ1-6
TGTGCCTGGAGTCTGGGGCGGCGTAATTCACCCCTCCACTTT
CAWSLGRRNSPLHF
>-|TRBV20-1|-|TRBJ2-1
TGCAGTGCTAGTGGACCCCCCTCCTACAATGAGCAGTTCTTC
CSASGPPSYNEQFF
>TRBD2|TRBV7-9|-|TRBJ2-3
TGTGCCAGCAGCTTACCCGGGGGGAACACAGATACGCAGTATTTT
CASSLPGGNTDTQYF